The entry below gives a single T cell receptor (beta chain) sequence along with its context. The sample is drawn from a study of blood T cell repertoires in COVID-19. Whole-study context: The United States, Italy and Spain were the sources of the acute and convalescent COVID-19 samples. Sources were T cells, B-cell-depleted T cells, or PBMCs; the material itself was cDNA or gDNA.

Germline CDR1 LNHDA, CDR2 SQIVND (reference sequence). This CDR3 contains 18 residues. J gave up 0 bases and V 6 bases, and 15 bases lay outside the gene matches. In the source study's methods: Researchers report that nucleated cell counts were estimated from reference gene primer amplification. The table came from immunoSEQ multiplex PCR; TCRdb's copy has only in-frame clones and leaves some out. The DNA was the basis for D and trimming; V, J and clone size are from that table. The sample holds about 130,000 clones, more than 80% seen once. The TCR sequence derives from a woman aged 60-75 years with acute or convalescent COVID-19. The chain joins TRBV19 to TRBJ1-2; 8 bases are a match to TRBD1. Sequenced: peripheral blood. The CDR3 nucleotides read TGTGCCAGTAGACCCCCGCTGACAGGGGAAAGTACTAACTATGGCTACACCTTC. The encoded protein is CASRPPLTGESTNYGYTF.